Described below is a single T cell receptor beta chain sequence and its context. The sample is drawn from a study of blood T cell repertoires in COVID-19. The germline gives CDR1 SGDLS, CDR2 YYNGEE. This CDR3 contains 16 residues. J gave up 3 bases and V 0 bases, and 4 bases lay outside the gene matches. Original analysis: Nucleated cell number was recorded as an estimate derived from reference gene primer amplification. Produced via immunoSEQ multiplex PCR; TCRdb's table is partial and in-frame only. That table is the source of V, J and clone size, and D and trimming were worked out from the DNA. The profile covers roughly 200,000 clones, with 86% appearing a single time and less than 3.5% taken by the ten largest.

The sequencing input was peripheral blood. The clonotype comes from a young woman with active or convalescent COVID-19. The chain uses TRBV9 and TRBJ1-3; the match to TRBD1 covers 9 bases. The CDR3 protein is CASSVGDRAGGNTIYF. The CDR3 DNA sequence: TGTGCCAGCAGCGTAGGGGACAGGGCAGGTGGAAACACCATATATTTT.